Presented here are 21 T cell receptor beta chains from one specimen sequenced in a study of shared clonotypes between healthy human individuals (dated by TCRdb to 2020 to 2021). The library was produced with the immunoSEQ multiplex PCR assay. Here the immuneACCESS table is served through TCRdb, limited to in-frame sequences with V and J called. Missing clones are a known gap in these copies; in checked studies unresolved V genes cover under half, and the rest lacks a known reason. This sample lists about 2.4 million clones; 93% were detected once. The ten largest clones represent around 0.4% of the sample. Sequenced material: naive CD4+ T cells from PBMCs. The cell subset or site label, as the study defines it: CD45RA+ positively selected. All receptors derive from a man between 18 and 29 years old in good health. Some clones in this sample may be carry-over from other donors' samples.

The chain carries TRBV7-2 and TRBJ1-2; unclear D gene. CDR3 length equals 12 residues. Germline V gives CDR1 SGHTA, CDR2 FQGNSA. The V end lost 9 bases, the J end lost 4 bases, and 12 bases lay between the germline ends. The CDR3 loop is CASSPMGYGYTF. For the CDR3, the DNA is TGTGCCAGTAGCCCTATGGGCTATGGCTACACCTTC. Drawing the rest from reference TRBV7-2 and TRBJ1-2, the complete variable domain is GAGVSQSPSNKVTEKGKDVELRCDPISGHTALYWYRQSLGQGLEFLIYFQGNSAPDKSGLPSDRFSAERTGGSVSTLTIQRTQQEDSAVYLCASSPMGYGYTFGSGTRLTVV.

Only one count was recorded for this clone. The CDR3 is CASSLAATDTEAFF. The CDR3 DNA follows: TGCGCCAGCAGCTTGGCCGCGACCGACACTGAAGCTTTCTTT. V is TRBV5-1 and J is TRBJ1-1; D unresolved. The CDR3 contains 14 residues. V lost 0 bases to trimming and J lost 3 bases, with 9 bases between them. CDR1 SGHRS and CDR2 YFSETQ come from the germline V gene.

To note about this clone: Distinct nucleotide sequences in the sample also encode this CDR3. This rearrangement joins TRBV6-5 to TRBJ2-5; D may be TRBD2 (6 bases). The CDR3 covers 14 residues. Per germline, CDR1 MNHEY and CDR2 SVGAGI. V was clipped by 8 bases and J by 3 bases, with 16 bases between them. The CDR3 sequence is CASSSGTGKETQYF. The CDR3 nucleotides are TGTGCCAGCTCTTCCGGGACTGGGAAAGAGACCCAGTACTTC.

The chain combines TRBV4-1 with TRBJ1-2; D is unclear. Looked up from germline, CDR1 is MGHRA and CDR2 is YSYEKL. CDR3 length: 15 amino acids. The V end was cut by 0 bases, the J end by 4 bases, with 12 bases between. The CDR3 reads CASSQDMSGVYGYTF. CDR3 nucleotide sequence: TGCGCCAGCAGCCAAGATATGAGCGGGGTCTATGGCTACACCTTC.

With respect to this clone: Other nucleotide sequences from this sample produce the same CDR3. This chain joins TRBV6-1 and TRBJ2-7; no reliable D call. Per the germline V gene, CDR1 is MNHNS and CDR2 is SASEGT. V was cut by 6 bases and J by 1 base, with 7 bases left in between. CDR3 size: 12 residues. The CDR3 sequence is CASSGRSYEQYF. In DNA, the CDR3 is TGTGCCAGCAGCGGCCGTTCCTACGAGCAGTACTTC.

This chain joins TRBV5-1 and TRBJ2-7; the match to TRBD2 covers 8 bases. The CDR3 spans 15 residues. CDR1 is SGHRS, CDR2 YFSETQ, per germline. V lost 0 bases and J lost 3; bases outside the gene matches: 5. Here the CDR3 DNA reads TGCGCCAGCAGCTTGGTAGCGGGGAGCTACTACGAGCAGTACTTC. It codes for CASSLVAGSYYEQYF.

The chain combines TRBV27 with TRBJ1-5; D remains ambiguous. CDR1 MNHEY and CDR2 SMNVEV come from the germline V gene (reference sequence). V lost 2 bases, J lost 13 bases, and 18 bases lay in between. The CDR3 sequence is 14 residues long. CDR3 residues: CASSLKVQSPSQHF. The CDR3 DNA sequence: TGTGCCAGCAGTTTAAAAGTTCAATCCCCGTCACAGCATTTT.

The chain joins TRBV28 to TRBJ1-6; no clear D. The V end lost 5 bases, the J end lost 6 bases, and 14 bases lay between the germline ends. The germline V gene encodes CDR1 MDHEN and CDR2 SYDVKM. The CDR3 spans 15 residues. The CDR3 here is CASSTPGSGNSPLHF. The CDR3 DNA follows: TGTGCCAGCAGTACTCCGGGGTCGGGTAATTCACCCCTCCACTTT.

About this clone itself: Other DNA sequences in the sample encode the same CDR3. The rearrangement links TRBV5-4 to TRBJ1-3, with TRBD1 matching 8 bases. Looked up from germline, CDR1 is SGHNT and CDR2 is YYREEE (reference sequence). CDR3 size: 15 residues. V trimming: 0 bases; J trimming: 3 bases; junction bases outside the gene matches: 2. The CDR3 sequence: CASSLGTGSGNTIYF. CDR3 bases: TGTGCCAGCAGCTTGGGGACAGGGAGTGGAAACACCATATATTTT.

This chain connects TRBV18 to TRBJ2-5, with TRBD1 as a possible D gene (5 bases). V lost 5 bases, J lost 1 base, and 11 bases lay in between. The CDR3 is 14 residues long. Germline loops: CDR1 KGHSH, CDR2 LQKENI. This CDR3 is CASSSRQTQETQYF. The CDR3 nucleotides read TGTGCCAGCTCATCTCGACAGACCCAAGAGACCCAGTACTTC.

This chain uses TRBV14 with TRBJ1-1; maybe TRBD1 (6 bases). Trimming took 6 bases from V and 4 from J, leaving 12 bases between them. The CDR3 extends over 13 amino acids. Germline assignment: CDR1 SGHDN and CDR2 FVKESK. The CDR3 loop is CASRATGITEAFF. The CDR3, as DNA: TGTGCCAGCAGGGCTACAGGGATCACTGAAGCTTTCTTT.

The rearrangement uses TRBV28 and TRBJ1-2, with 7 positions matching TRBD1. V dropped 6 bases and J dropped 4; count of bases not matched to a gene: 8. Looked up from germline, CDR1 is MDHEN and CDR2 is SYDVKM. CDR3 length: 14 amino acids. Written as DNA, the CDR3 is TGTGCCAGCAGCCGGGGACAGAGGAGCTATGGCTACACCTTC. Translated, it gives CASSRGQRSYGYTF.

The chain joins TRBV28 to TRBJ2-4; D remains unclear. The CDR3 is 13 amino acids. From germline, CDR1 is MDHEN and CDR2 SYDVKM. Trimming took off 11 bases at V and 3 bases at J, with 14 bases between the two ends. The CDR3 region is CAAVSFGKNIQYF. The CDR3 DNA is TGTGCCGCTGTCTCCTTTGGCAAAAACATTCAGTACTTC.

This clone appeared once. The CDR3 reads CASSLDPGFSGNTIYF. The CDR3 nucleotides read TGTGCCAGCAGCTTAGACCCAGGGTTCTCTGGAAACACCATATATTTT. The J gene is TRBJ1-3, the V gene TRBV7-9; the D gene is possibly TRBD1 (5 bases). V lost 1 base, J lost 0 bases, and 10 bases lay in between. The length of the CDR3 is 16 residues. Germline V gives CDR1 SEHNR, CDR2 FQNEAQ (reference sequence).

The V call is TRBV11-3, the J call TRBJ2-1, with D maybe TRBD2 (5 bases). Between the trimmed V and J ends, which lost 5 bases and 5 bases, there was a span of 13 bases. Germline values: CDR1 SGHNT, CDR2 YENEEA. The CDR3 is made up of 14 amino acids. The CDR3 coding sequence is TGTGCCAGCAGCGGTCGGGCGGGCCACAATGAGCAGTTCTTC. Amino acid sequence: CASSGRAGHNEQFF.

As DNA, the CDR3 is TGTGCCAGCAGCGCAATTCGGGGTCTGAGAAGTGACAATGAGCAGTTCTTC. It is translated as CASSAIRGLRSDNEQFF. The chain joins TRBV11-2 to TRBJ2-1; D perhaps matches TRBD2 (5 bases). The CDR3 contains 17 residues. Germline CDR1 reads SGHAT; CDR2 reads FQNNGV. V lost 5 bases, J lost 5 bases, and 22 bases lay in between.

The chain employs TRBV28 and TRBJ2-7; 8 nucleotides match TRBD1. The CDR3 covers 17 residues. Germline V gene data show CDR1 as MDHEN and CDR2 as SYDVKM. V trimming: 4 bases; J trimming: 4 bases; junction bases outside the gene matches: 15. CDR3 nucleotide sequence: TGTGCCAGCAGTTCCCCTGGACAGGGCCCTGTCCCTTACGAGCAGTACTTC. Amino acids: CASSSPGQGPVPYEQYF.

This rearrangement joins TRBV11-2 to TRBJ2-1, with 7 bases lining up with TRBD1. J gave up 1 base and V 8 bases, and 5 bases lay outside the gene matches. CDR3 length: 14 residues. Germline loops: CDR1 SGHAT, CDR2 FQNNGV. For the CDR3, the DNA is TGTGCCAGCGGGACAGAGGGGTCCTACAATGAGCAGTTCTTC. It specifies CASGTEGSYNEQFF.

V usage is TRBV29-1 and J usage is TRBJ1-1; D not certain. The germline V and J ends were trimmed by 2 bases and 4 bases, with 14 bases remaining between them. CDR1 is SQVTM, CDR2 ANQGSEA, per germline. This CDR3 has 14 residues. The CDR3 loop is CSVESPTDGTEAFF. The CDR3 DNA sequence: TGCAGCGTTGAAAGTCCCACGGACGGCACTGAAGCTTTCTTT.

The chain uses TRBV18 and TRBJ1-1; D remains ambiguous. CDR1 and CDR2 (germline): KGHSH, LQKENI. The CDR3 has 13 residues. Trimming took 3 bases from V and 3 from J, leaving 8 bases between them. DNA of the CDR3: TGTGCCAGCTCACCCACCGCCGACACTGAAGCTTTCTTT. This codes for CASSPTADTEAFF.

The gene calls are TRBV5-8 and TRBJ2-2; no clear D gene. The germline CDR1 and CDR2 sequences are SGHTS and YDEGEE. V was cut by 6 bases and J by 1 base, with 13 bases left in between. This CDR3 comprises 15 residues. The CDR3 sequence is CASTPGRWNTGELFF. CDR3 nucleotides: TGTGCCAGCACCCCTGGACGGTGGAACACCGGGGAGCTGTTTTTT.